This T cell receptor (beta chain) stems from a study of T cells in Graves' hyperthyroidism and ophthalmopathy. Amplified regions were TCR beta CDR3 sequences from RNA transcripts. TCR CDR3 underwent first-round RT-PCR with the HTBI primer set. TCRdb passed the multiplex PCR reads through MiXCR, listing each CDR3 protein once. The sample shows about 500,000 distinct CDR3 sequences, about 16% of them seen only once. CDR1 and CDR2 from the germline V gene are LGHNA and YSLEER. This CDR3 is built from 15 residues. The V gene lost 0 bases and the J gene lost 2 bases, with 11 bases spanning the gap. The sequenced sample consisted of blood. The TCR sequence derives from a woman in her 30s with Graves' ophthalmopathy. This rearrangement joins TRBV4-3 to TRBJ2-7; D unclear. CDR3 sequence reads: CASSQDWAGTYEQYF. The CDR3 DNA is TGCGCCAGCAGCCAAGATTGGGCCGGAACCTACGAGCAGTACTTC.